The rows below give T cell receptor beta chains drawn from one sample of a study of CD8 T cells in Susac syndrome. MiXCR, applied by TCRdb to the immunoSEQ multiplex PCR reads, yields one record per CDR3 protein. The table shows approximately 120,000 distinct CDR3 sequences, with about nine tenths occurring only once. Input material: CD4+ T cells from PBMCs. These receptor sequences come from a human donor in good health. Each CDR3 is given with its conserved first and last residue. Each record gives: clone size, D gene, J gene, V gene, CDR3 DNA, CDR3 protein. A D gene is named only where the DNA matches it firmly. Expanded clones get a size class; other rows say once, few or many, or leave the size out.

>.|.|TRBJ1-2|TRBV6-2/TRBV6-3
TGTGCCAGCAGCTTGCGCGCGGCCAGGGTTGGAGGCTACACCTTC
CASSLRAARVGGYTF
>.|.|TRBJ1-6|TRBV7-2
TGTGCCAGCACAACCGGGACGTTTGGAAACTCACCCCTCCACTTT
CASTTGTFGNSPLHF
>.|.|TRBJ2-1|TRBV2
TGTGCCAGCTATCCCGGACCCACCTCGTACAATGAGCAGTTCTTC
CASYPGPTSYNEQFF
>.|.|TRBJ2-1|TRBV18
TGTGCCAGCTCCTTCCCGGGGAGCGGTGGGAATGAGCAGTTCTTC
CASSFPGSGGNEQFF
>.|.|TRBJ1-2|TRBV4-3
TGCGCCAGCAGCCATAGAGGGGGTCGGTATGGCTACACCTTC
CASSHRGGRYGYTF
>.|TRBD1|TRBJ1-1|TRBV14
TGTGCCAGCAGCCAAGCAGGGACAGGGCATGCTTTCTTT
CASSQAGTGHAFF
>.|TRBD1|TRBJ1-3|TRBV20-1
TGCAGTGCCCGCTCAGGGGGGTCGAGCTCTGGAAACACCATATATTTT
CSARSGGSSSGNTIYF
>once|.|TRBJ2-4|TRBV7-9
TGTGCCAGCAGCCCAGAAAGATTGGGTGCATTGGACATTCAGTACTTC
CASSPERLGALDIQYF
>.|TRBD2|TRBJ2-4|TRBV6-5
TGTGCCAGCAGTTCTCCGGGGGGCAAAAACATTCAGTACTTC
CASSSPGGKNIQYF
>.|.|TRBJ1-5|TRBV4-3
TGCGCCAGCAGCCAAGAAGAAGGGGCGTATCAGCCCCAGCATTTT
CASSQEEGAYQPQHF
>.|TRBD2|TRBJ2-3|TRBV14
TGTGCCAGCAGCCCGGGGACTAGCGGGGGGTTCTGGACAGATACGCAGTATTTT
CASSPGTSGGFWTDTQYF
>.|TRBD2|TRBJ2-7|TRBV4-2
TGTGCCAGCAGCCAAGCAGGTAGCGGGCCAACCTACGAGCAGTACTTC
CASSQAGSGPTYEQYF
>.|TRBD2|TRBJ2-7|TRBV3-1
TGTGCCAGCAGCCAAGACCCAGAAACTAGCGGAGTATCCTACGAGCAGTACTTC
CASSQDPETSGVSYEQYF
>once|.|TRBJ1-1|TRBV29-1
TGCAGCGTTAATTCGAGAACCGGAGGTGCTGAAGCTTTCTTT
CSVNSRTGGAEAFF
>.|.|TRBJ1-4|TRBV3-1
TGTGCCAGCAGACAGGGTACGGCTAATGAAAAACTGTTTTTT
CASRQGTANEKLFF
>.|.|TRBJ1-5|TRBV24-1
TGTGCCACCAGTGAAGGCACTAGCAATCAGCCCCAGCATTTT
CATSEGTSNQPQHF
>.|.|TRBJ1-5|TRBV28
TGTGCCAGCAGTTTACAGCAGGCCTTTAATCAGCCCCAGCATTTT
CASSLQQAFNQPQHF
>.|.|TRBJ1-1|TRBV2
TGTGCCAGCTCTCGTCTAGGCATGAACACTGAAGCTTTCTTT
CASSRLGMNTEAFF
>.|.|TRBJ2-1|TRBV9
TGTGCCAGCAGCGTAGGTGGCAGGGGGGGTTACAATGAGCAGTTCTTC
CASSVGGRGGYNEQFF
>.|.|TRBJ1-2|TRBV4-3
TGCGCCAGCAGCCAAGAAGCCCTACTCCAGGGTAGTAACGATGGCTACACCTTC
CASSQEALLQGSNDGYTF
>.|TRBD1|TRBJ1-2|TRBV18
TGTGCCAGCTCGACCAAACAGGGGAAAGACTATGGCTACACCTTC
CASSTKQGKDYGYTF
>.|TRBD1|TRBJ2-3|TRBV6-1
TGTGCCAGCAGTGAGGACAGGGCACCTAGCACAGATACGCAGTATTTT
CASSEDRAPSTDTQYF
>.|.|TRBJ1-2|TRBV29-1
TGCAGCGTTGAGTCCGGGGGCGCGAATGGCTACACCTTC
CSVESGGANGYTF
>.|TRBD1|TRBJ2-1|TRBV29-1
TGCAGCGCTTGGACAGGGGAGGATGAGCAGTTCTTC
CSAWTGEDEQFF
>.|.|TRBJ1-1|TRBV30
TGTGCCTGGGGTGACTTCTGGGACGGTCAAGTGGAGACTGAAGCTTTCTTT
CAWGDFWDGQVETEAFF
>once|.|TRBJ2-5|TRBV18
TGTGCCAGCTCTCGGCGATACGAATCCCAAGAGACCCAGTACTTC
CASSRRYESQETQYF
>.|.|TRBJ2-1|TRBV7-2
TGTGCCAGCAGCTTAGCGCGGTGGGACGGGCCGTACAATGAGCAGTTCTTC
CASSLARWDGPYNEQFF
>.|.|TRBJ2-7|TRBV20-1
TGCAGTGCTAGGACCGGGAGCTCCTACGAGCAGTACTTC
CSARTGSSYEQYF
>.|TRBD2|TRBJ2-1|TRBV7-2
TGTGCCAGCAGCCCGGTCGTACTAGCGGGACGTGAGCAGTTCTTC
CASSPVVLAGREQFF
>few|TRBD2|TRBJ2-7|TRBV7-2
TGTGCCAGCAGCTTAGGGGGCGGGAGTTCCTACGAGCAGTACTTC
CASSLGGGSSYEQYF
>.|.|TRBJ2-7|TRBV20-1
TGCAGTGCTAGTACCTTGGGTCCCCGAAGCTCCTACGAGCAGTACTTC
CSASTLGPRSSYEQYF
>.|TRBD2|TRBJ2-1|TRBV7-2
TGTGCCAGCAGCTTAGGCCCCCGACTAGCGGGGGACAATGAGCAGTTCTTC
CASSLGPRLAGDNEQFF
>.|TRBD2|TRBJ2-2|TRBV4-3
TGCGCCAGCAGCCAAGTTATCGGGCTAGCGGGGAACACCGGGGAGCTGTTTTTT
CASSQVIGLAGNTGELFF
>.|.|TRBJ2-3|TRBV6-5
TGTGCCAGCAGTTACGGGGCGGGACGCACAGATACGCAGTATTTT
CASSYGAGRTDTQYF
>once|.|TRBJ2-3|TRBV7-3
TGTGCCAGCAGCACGGTAGGAATAGATACGCAGTATTTT
CASSTVGIDTQYF
>once|.|TRBJ1-5|TRBV11-2
TGTGCCAGCAGCCCAGGGCACAATCAGCCCCAGCATTTT
CASSPGHNQPQHF
>once|.|TRBJ1-2|TRBV2
TGTGCCAGCAGTCCCTCGGTGAATCTCCAATATGGCTACACCTTC
CASSPSVNLQYGYTF
>few|.|TRBJ2-5|TRBV25-1
TGTGCCAGCAGTGAATGGGGACAAAACATGCATCCGTACTTC
CASSEWGQNMHPYF
>.|TRBD1|TRBJ1-1|TRBV13
TGTGCCAGCAATAGGGACAGAGGATTAACAGGTGAAGCTTTCTTT
CASNRDRGLTGEAFF
>.|TRBD1|TRBJ1-2|TRBV5-1
TGCGCCAGCAGCTTGGAGGGACAGGGGGCGTATGGCTACACCTTC
CASSLEGQGAYGYTF
>.|.|TRBJ2-3|TRBV6-2/TRBV6-3
TGTGCCAGCAGTTACGACTTATCGTCCGCAATCACAGATACGCAGTATTTT
CASSYDLSSAITDTQYF
>.|TRBD2|TRBJ2-3|TRBV11-2
TGTGCCAGCAGCTTAACTCTACCGCGGGGGGGCCCGGATACGCAGTATTTT
CASSLTLPRGGPDTQYF
>.|TRBD1|TRBJ2-2|TRBV4-1
TGCGCCAGCAGCCAAGTCGACAGGGGCCTTAGCACCGGGGAGCTGTTTTTT
CASSQVDRGLSTGELFF
>.|.|TRBJ2-5|TRBV30
TGTGCCTGGAGGAGGTGGGATGGAGAGACCCAGTACTTC
CAWRRWDGETQYF
>.|.|TRBJ2-1|TRBV29-1
TGCAGCGTTGGGGGTGCGCAGTTCTTC
CSVGGAQFF
>.|TRBD1|TRBJ1-2|TRBV7-8
TGTGCCAGCAGCTTGAGGCAGGGGGCCATGGGGGACTATGGCTACACCTTC
CASSLRQGAMGDYGYTF
>.|.|TRBJ1-1|TRBV12-3/TRBV12-4
TGTGCCAGCAGTTCCGCCGGGACACAGAACACTGAAGCTTTCTTT
CASSSAGTQNTEAFF
>.|.|TRBJ2-1|TRBV6-5
TGTGCCAGCAGTTACGGGCGGATCTTCTCTTCGGATGAGCAGTTCTTC
CASSYGRIFSSDEQFF